Listed here is a single TCR beta chain. Sequencing used immunoSEQ multiplex PCR; TCRdb keeps in-frame clones, though not all of them. The sample records about 47,000 clones, just under 70% being singletons. This sample is drawn from a study of blood T cell repertoires in COVID-19. Looked up from germline, CDR1 is SGHNT and CDR2 is YENEEA. The V and J ends lost 5 bases and 1 base, in that order; junction bases with no gene match: 3. The CDR3 spans 14 residues. This clonotype originated in a man older than 75 with acute or convalescent COVID-19. The J gene is TRBJ1-1, the V gene TRBV11-3; TRBD1 aligns across 8 bases. Source material: peripheral blood. As DNA, the CDR3 is TGTGCCAGCAGCACCGGACAGGGGAACACTGAAGCTTTCTTT. Residues: CASSTGQGNTEAFF.